This TCR beta chain was identified in a study of metastatic and nonmetastatic thyroid tumors. Study-level information: Samples came from malignant and benign thyroid patients, and repertoires were compared across blood and tumor or nodule tissue.

All patients reached thyroid surgery having received no treatment beforehand. Germline V CDR1 and CDR2: MNHNS, SASEGT. The CDR3 extends over 13 amino acids. In this sample, this clone turned up a few times. At one of its ends the junction is not consistent with the germline gene, which may arise from a read error. In the original processing: For papillary thyroid cancer, a distant-metastasis classifier was constructed from CDR3 differences observed across clinicopathological groups. TCRdb ran MiXCR on the PCR reads. The V and J calls reflect TCRdb's pipeline rather than the authors' work. This table holds thousands of clones, 30% to 40% found once.

The TCR comes from a male donor with papillary thyroid cancer or a benign thyroid nodule (not recorded which). Some clones in this sample may be carry-over from other donors' samples. V usage is TRBV6-1 and J usage is TRBJ2-7; 7 bases are a match to TRBD2. The sample consisted of adjacent normal tissue. DNA for the CDR3: TGTTCCAGCATCCGGGGGGTCTCCTACGAGCAGGAGTTC. This gives the protein CSSIRGVSYEQEF.